These 18 T cell receptor beta chains were all obtained from the same sample, sequenced in a study of cytomegalovirus exposure and HLA in healthy donors. 60 Vbeta and 13 Jbeta primers were used in PCR. TCRdb's table, derived via immunoSEQ multiplex PCR, lists solely in-frame clones and lacks some. In the table there are about 38,000 clones, roughly 89% of which are singletons. The sample comprised PBMCs. The receptors come from a woman aged 40 to 49 in good health and CMV-seropositive.

This chain uses TRBV19 with TRBJ1-4; 10 bases align to TRBD1. The CDR3 runs to 14 residues. J lost 11 bases, V lost 6 bases, and 9 bases had no gene match. Per the germline V gene, CDR1 is LNHDA and CDR2 is SQIVND (reference sequence). CDR3: CASRPGQGNVKLFF. CDR3 in DNA: TGTGCCAGTAGACCGGGACAGGGGAACGTCAAACTGTTTTTT. Full variable domain (missing parts from reference TRBV19 and TRBJ1-4): DGGITQSPKYLFRKEGQNVTLSCEQNLNHDAMYWYRQDPGQGLRLIYYSQIVNDFQKGDIAEGYSVSREKKESFPLTVTSAQKNPTAFYLCASRPGQGNVKLFFGSGTQLSVL.

The rearrangement links TRBV7-9 to TRBJ1-1, with a tentative D call TRBD1 (5 bases). V lost 6 bases, J lost 5 bases, and 13 bases lay in between. The germline gives CDR1 SEHNR, CDR2 FQNEAQ (reference sequence). The CDR3 length is 13 residues. The CDR3 region has the DNA TGTGCCAGCAGGGAGGGAGGGGTGACTGAAGCTTTCTTT. Amino acids: CASREGGVTEAFF.

The CDR3 DNA reads as TGTGCCATCAGTGATCCATCAGGAGGGAGTTCACCCCTCCACTTT. Residues: CAISDPSGGSSPLHF. This sequence joins TRBV10-3 and TRBJ1-6; D not resolved. Trimming took off 3 bases at V and 9 bases at J, with 15 bases between the two ends. The CDR3 contains 15 residues. CDR1 ENHRY and CDR2 SYGVKD come from the germline V gene.

The rearrangement uses TRBV6-5 and TRBJ2-1; 9 bases agree with TRBD2. From germline, CDR1 is MNHEY and CDR2 SVGAGI. V trimming: 6 bases; J trimming: 8 bases; junction bases outside the gene matches: 11. The CDR3 contains 15 residues. In nucleotides, the CDR3 is TGTGCCAGCAGCCCTGGCAGCGGGGGGCGCTATGAGCAGTTCTTC. As protein: CASSPGSGGRYEQFF.

This chain's CDR3 is CASSVAGAGANVLTF. The CDR3 region has the DNA TGTGCCAGCAGCGTAGCAGGGGCTGGGGCCAACGTCCTGACTTTC. The chain recombines TRBV9 with TRBJ2-6; a weak D match, TRBD1 (6 bases). V lost 0 bases, J lost 2 bases, and 6 bases lay in between. The germline gives CDR1 SGDLS, CDR2 YYNGEE. The CDR3 is made up of 15 amino acids.

This clone has just a few counts. Its ends do not fully match the called genes, so a read error is possible. The genes are TRBV10-3 and TRBJ1-5; 7 nucleotides agree with TRBD1. Germline V gene data show CDR1 as ENHRY and CDR2 as SYGVKD. The CDR3 is 14 residues long. CDR3 region: CASSSTGGNQPQHF. CDR3 DNA: TGTGCCAGCAGTTCCACAGGGGGCAATCAGCCCCAGCATTTT.

The CDR3 sequence: CASSQDLGAYTEAFF. In nucleotides, the CDR3 is TGCGCCAGCAGCCAAGACTTAGGGGCGTACACTGAAGCTTTCTTT. V gene TRBV4-1 combines with J gene TRBJ1-1; the D gene is possibly TRBD1 (5 bases). The CDR3 is 15 residues long. V lost 0 bases, J lost 3 bases, and 11 bases lay in between. Germline lookup yields CDR1 MGHRA and CDR2 YSYEKL.

The V call is TRBV4-3, the J call TRBJ1-4; the match to TRBD1 covers 7 bases. The germline V gene has CDR1 LGHNA and CDR2 YSLEER. CDR3 length equals 14 residues. Trimming removed 2 bases from V and 7 bases from J; junction bases left unmatched: 4. The CDR3 here is CASSQNRGGEKLFF. The CDR3 DNA sequence: TGCGCCAGCAGCCAAAACAGGGGCGGTGAAAAACTGTTTTTT.

The CDR3: CSAIIPGQGIYGYTF. The CDR3 coding sequence is TGCAGCGCCATCATCCCGGGACAGGGGATCTATGGCTACACCTTC. The chain employs TRBV29-1 and TRBJ1-2; 10 positions match TRBD1. CDR1 is SQVTM and CDR2 is ANQGSEA in the germline V gene. The V and J ends lost 7 bases and 4 bases, in that order; junction bases with no gene match: 12. The CDR3 spans 15 residues. Variable domain in full (rest from reference TRBV29-1 and TRBJ1-2): SAVISQKPSRDICQRGTSLTIQCQVDSQVTMMFWYRQQPGQSLTLIATANQGSEATYESGFVIDKFPISRPNLTFSTLTVSNMSPEDSSIYLCSAIIPGQGIYGYTFGSGTRLTVV.

The chain has TRBV6-6 and TRBJ1-2; TRBD1 might be the D (6 bases). CDR3 size: 12 residues. V lost 0 bases and J lost 7, with 6 bases in between. Per the germline V gene, CDR1 is MNHNY and CDR2 is SVGAGI (reference sequence). CDR3 DNA sequence: TGTGCCAGCAGTTACTCGGGGGCTGGCTACACCTTC. This sequence encodes CASSYSGAGYTF.

The V call is TRBV5-1, the J call TRBJ2-3; TRBD2 agrees at 9 bases. Germline-derived CDR1 and CDR2 are SGHRS and YFSETQ. CDR3 length: 16 residues. The V and J ends lost 1 base and 2 bases, in that order; junction bases with no gene match: 5. The CDR3 nucleotides read TGCGCCAGCAGCTTGTACCAGCGGGGGGTCACAGATACGCAGTATTTT. Residues: CASSLYQRGVTDTQYF.

This chain joins TRBV9 and TRBJ2-1; 7 bases are a match to TRBD2. Trimming cost V 0 bases and J 4 bases; bases outside gene matches: 4. Germline V lookup: CDR1 SGDLS, CDR2 YYNGEE. This CDR3 spans 15 amino acids. CDR3 protein: CASSVDLAVYNEQFF. The CDR3 nucleotides are TGTGCCAGCAGCGTAGACCTAGCGGTTTACAATGAGCAGTTCTTC.

The V call is TRBV5-1, the J call TRBJ2-2, with 7 nucleotides matching TRBD1. The length of the CDR3 is 15 residues. Germline V gene data show CDR1 as SGHRS and CDR2 as YFSETQ. With 4 bases clipped from V and 2 bases from J, the junction kept 5 bases outside the gene matches. The CDR3 DNA reads TGCGCCAGCAGCCTGGGACAGAGTAACACCGGGGAGCTGTTTTTT. Residues: CASSLGQSNTGELFF.

This rearrangement joins TRBV5-4 to TRBJ2-1; no reliable D call. The germline V and J ends were trimmed by 4 bases and 0 bases, with 11 bases remaining between them. The germline V gene has CDR1 SGHNT and CDR2 YYREEE (reference sequence). This CDR3 region has 15 residues. The CDR3 region has the DNA TGTGCCAGCAGCCCCGACTTGAGCTCCTACAATGAGCAGTTCTTC. It is translated as CASSPDLSSYNEQFF.

The V gene is TRBV5-1, the J gene TRBJ1-2; D gene ambiguous. From germline, CDR1 is SGHRS and CDR2 YFSETQ. The germline V and J ends were trimmed by 0 bases and 4 bases, with 7 bases remaining between them. The CDR3 is 13 residues long. CDR3 sequence (DNA): TGCGCCAGCAGCTTGGAACAGTCCTATGGCTACACCTTC. Translated: CASSLEQSYGYTF.

The rearrangement joins TRBV27 to TRBJ2-5; TRBD2 might be the D (6 bases). The V end was cut by 0 bases, the J end by 5 bases, with 19 bases between. This CDR3 spans 17 amino acids. From germline, CDR1 is MNHEY and CDR2 SMNVEV (reference sequence). In nucleotides, the CDR3 is TGTGCCAGCAGTTTATCGCCTCCCGGGGGTGCTATTGAGACCCAGTACTTC. Translated, it gives CASSLSPPGGAIETQYF.

This chain links TRBV9 with TRBJ2-4; 7 bases agree with TRBD1. V lost 5 bases and J lost 7; bases outside the gene matches: 3. The CDR3 is 12 amino acids. Germline V gene lookup returns CDR1 SGDLS and CDR2 YYNGEE. This chain's CDR3 is CASRGTANIQYF. DNA for the CDR3: TGTGCCAGCAGAGGGACAGCCAACATTCAGTACTTC.

This clone was found a few times. The chain has TRBV5-4 and TRBJ1-2, with 7 bases aligning to TRBD1. Germline V gene sequence: CDR1 SGHNT, CDR2 YYREEE (reference sequence). The CDR3 loop spans 14 amino acids. With V trimmed by 5 bases and J by 7 bases, 11 bases remained unmatched. The CDR3 sequence is CASSRKGGAGGYTF. CDR3 DNA: TGTGCCAGCAGTAGGAAAGGGGGCGCTGGTGGCTACACCTTC.